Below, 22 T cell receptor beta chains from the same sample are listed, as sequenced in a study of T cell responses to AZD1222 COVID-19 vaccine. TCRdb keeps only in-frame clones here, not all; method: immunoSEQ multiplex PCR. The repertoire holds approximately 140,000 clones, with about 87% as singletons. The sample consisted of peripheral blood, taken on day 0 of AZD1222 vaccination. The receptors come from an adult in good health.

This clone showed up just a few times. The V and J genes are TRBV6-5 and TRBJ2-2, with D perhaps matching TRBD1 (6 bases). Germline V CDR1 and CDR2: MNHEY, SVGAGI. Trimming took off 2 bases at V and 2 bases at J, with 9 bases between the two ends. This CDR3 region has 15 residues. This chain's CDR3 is CASSYRGHNTGELFF. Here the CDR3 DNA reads TGTGCCAGCAGTTACCGGGGACATAACACCGGGGAGCTGTTTTTT.

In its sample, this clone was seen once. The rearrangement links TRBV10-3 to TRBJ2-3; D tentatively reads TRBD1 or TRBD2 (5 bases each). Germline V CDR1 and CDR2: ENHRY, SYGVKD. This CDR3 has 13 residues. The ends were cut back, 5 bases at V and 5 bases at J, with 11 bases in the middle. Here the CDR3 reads CAISRDGGDTQYF. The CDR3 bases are TGTGCCATCAGTCGGGACGGTGGAGATACGCAGTATTTT.

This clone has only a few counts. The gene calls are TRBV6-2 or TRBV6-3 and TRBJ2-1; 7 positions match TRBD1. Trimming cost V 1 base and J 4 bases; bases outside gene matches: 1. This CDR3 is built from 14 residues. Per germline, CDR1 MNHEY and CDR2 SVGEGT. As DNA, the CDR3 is TGTGCCAGCAGTTACTTGACAGGGTACAATGAGCAGTTCTTC. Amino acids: CASSYLTGYNEQFF.

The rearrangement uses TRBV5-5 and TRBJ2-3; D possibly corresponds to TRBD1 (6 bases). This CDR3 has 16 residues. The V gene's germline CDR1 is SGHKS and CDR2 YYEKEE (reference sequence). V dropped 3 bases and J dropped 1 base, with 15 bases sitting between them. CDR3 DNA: TGTGCCAGCAGCTACGACTCAGGGGTGGGCACAGATACGCAGTATTTT. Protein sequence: CASSYDSGVGTDTQYF.

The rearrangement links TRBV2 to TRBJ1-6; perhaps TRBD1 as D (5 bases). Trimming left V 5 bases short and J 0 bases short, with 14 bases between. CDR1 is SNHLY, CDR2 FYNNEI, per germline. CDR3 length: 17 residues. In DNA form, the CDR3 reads TGTGCCAGCAGTTTTGATAAGACAGACTCCTATAATTCACCCCTCCACTTT. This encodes CASSFDKTDSYNSPLHF.

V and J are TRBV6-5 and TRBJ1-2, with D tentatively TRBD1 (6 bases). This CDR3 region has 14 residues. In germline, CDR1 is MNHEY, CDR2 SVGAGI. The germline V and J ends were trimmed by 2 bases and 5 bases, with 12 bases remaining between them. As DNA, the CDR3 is TGTGCCAGCAGTTACGACGGGACATCTTATGGCTACACCTTC. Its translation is CASSYDGTSYGYTF.

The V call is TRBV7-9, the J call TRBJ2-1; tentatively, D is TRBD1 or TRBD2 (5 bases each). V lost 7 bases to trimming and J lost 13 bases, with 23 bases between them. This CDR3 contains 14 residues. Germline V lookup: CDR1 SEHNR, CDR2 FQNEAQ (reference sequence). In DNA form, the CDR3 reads TGTGCCAGCACCGACACGGGGCAGAGGACTTTACAGTTCTTC. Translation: CASTDTGQRTLQFF.

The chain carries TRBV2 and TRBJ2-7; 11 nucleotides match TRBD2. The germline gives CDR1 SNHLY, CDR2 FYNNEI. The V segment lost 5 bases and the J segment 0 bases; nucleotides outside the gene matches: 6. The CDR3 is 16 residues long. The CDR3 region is CASSPLTSGGSYEQYF. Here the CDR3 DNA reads TGTGCCAGCAGTCCCCTTACTAGCGGGGGCTCCTACGAGCAGTACTTC.

CDR3 nucleotides: TGTGCCAGCAGCCATATCGGACAGGCAACTAGGATCGGGGAGCTGTTTTTT. This sequence encodes CASSHIGQATRIGELFF. The chain employs TRBV6-2 or TRBV6-3 and TRBJ2-2; 7 bases fit TRBD1. Losses at the gene ends were 6 bases for V and 7 bases for J; bases not matched to a gene: 17. Germline V gene lookup returns CDR1 MNHEY and CDR2 SVGEGT. The CDR3 contains 17 residues.

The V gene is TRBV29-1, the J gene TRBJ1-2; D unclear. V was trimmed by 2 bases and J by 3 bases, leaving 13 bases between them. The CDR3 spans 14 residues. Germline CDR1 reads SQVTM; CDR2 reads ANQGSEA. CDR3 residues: CSVERKARDYGYTF. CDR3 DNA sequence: TGCAGCGTTGAACGGAAAGCTCGGGACTATGGCTACACCTTC.

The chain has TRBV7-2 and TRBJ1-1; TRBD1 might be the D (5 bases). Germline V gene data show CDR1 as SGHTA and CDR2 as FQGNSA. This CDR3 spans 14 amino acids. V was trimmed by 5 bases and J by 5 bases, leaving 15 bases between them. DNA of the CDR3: TGTGCCAGCAGCCCTCGGGGGGGAAAAACTGAAGCTTTCTTT. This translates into CASSPRGGKTEAFF. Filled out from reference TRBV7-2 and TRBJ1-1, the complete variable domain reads GAGVSQSPSNKVTEKGKDVELRCDPISGHTALYWYRQSLGQGLEFLIYFQGNSAPDKSGLPSDRFSAERTGGSVSTLTIQRTQQEDSAVYLCASSPRGGKTEAFFGQGTRLTVV.

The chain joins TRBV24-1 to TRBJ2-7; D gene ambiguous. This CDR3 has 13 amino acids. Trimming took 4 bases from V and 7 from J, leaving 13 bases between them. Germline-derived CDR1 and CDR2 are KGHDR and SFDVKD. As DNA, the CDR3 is TGTGCCACCAGTGACTCCGTAGGACGGGAGCAGTACTTC. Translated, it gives CATSDSVGREQYF.

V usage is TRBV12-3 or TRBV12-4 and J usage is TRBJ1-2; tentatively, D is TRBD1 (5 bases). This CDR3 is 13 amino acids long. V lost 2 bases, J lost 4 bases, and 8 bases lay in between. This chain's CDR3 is CASSLRGTYGYTF. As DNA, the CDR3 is TGTGCCAGCAGTTTAAGGGGAACCTATGGCTACACCTTC.

DNA for the CDR3: TGTGCCAGTAGTATAGATGGGACAGGCTATGGCTACACCTTC. Protein product: CASSIDGTGYGYTF. The chain recombines TRBV19 with TRBJ1-2; 8 bases are a match to TRBD1. Germline trimming cut 0 bases from V and 4 bases from J; bases unmatched to any gene: 1. Germline V gene sequence: CDR1 LNHDA, CDR2 SQIVND (reference sequence). There are 14 residues in the CDR3.

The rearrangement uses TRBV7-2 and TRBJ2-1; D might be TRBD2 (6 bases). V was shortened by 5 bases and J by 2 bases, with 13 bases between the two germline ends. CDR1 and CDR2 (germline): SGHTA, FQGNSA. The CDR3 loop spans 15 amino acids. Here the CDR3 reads CASSLKGGAYNEQFF. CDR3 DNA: TGTGCCAGCAGCCTCAAGGGCGGGGCCTACAATGAGCAGTTCTTC.

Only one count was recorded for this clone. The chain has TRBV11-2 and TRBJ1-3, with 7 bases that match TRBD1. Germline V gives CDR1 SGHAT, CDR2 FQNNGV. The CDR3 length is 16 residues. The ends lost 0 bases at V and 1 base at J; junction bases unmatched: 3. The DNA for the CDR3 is TGTGCCAGCAGCTTAGAGGGACAGATGTCTGGAAACACCATATATTTT. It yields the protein CASSLEGQMSGNTIYF.

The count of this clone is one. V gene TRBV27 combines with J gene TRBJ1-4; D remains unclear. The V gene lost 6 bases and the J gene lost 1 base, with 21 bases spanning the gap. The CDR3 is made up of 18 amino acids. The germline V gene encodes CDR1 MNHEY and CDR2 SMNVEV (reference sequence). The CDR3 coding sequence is TGTGCCAGCAGCAAACTGGCGATAGGGTGGGGAACTAATGAAAAACTGTTTTTT. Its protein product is CASSKLAIGWGTNEKLFF.

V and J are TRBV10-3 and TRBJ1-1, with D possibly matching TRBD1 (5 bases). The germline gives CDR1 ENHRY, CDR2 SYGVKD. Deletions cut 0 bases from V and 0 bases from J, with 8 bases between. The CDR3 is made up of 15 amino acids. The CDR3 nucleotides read TGTGCCATCAGTGAGTCGGCAGGGATGAACACTGAAGCTTTCTTT. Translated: CAISESAGMNTEAFF.

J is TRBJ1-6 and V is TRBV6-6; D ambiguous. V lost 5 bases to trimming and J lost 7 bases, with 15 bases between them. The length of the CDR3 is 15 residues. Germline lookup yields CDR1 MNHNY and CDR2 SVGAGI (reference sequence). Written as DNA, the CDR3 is TGTGCCAGCAGTCCAAGACCAGCGGGAAATTCACCCCTCCACTTT. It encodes CASSPRPAGNSPLHF.

The CDR3 DNA reads as TGTGCCAGCAGCTCCGTGGGGGACACTGAAGCTTTCTTT. The encoded protein is CASSSVGDTEAFF. The chain has TRBV7-3 and TRBJ1-1, with D maybe TRBD1 (5 bases). The length of the CDR3 is 13 residues. Trimming took 4 bases from V and 3 from J, leaving 9 bases between them. Per germline, CDR1 SGHTA and CDR2 FQGTGA.

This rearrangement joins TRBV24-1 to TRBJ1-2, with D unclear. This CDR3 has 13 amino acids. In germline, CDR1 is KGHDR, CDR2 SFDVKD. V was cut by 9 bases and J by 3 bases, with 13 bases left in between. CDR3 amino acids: CATAPSADYGYTF. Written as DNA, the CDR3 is TGTGCCACCGCGCCATCGGCCGACTATGGCTACACCTTC.

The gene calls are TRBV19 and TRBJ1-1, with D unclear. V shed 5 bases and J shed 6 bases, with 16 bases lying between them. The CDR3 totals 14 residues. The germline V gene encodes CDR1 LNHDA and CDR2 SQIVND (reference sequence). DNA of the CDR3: TGTGCCAGTAGTGATCTGGTCGAGTGGGCTGAAGCTTTCTTT. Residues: CASSDLVEWAEAFF.